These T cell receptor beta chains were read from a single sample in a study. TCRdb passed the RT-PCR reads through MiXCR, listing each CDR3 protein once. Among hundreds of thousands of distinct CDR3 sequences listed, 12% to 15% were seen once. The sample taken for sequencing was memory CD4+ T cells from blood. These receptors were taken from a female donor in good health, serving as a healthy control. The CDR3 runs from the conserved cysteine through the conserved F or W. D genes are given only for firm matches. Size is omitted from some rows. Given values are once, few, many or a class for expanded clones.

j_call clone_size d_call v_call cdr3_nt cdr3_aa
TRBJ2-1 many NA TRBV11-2 TGTGCCAGCAGCAACTACAGGGAAAGGAACAATGAGCAGTTCTTC CASSNYRERNNEQFF
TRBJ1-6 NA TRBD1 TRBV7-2 TGTGCCAGCAGCCTACAGTCTGGGGGCAGGGGGCGTAATTCACCCCTCCACTTT CASSLQSGGRGRNSPLHF
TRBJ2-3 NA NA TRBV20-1 TGCAGTGCCGGGCAGGGGAAGCAGTATTTT CSAGQGKQYF
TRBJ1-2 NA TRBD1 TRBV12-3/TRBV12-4 TGTGCCAGCAGTTGGACCGGACAGGGTGCCTATGGCTACACCTTC CASSWTGQGAYGYTF
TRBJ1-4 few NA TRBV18 TGTGCCAGCTCACCAGCTGCAACTAATGAAAAACTGTTTTTT CASSPAATNEKLFF
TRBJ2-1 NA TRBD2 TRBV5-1 TGCGCCAGCAGCTTGGAACAGGCGGGAGGGCCGTTATGTGAGCAGTTCTTC CASSLEQAGGPLCEQFF
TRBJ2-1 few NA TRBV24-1 TGTGCCACCAGTGATTTAAGGGAACTCTCCTACAATGAGCAGTTCTTC CATSDLRELSYNEQFF
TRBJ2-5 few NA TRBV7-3 TGTGCCTGCCACTGGATGTGTCCCGAGACCCAGTACTTC CACHWMCPETQYF
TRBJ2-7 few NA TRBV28 TGTGCCAGCAGTTATCTCGCTTGGCAGTACTTC CASSYLAWQYF
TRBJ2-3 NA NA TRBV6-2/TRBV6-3 TGTGCCAGCAGTTACTCGTTTGGACACGGAGATACGCAGTATTTT CASSYSFGHGDTQYF
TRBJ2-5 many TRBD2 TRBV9 TGTGCCAGCACCCGGGGACTAGCGGGGGCTCAAGAGACCCAGTACTTC CASTRGLAGAQETQYF
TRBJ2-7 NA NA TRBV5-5 TGTGCCAGCAGCTTGTCGGGGGTCGAGCAGTACTTC CASSLSGVEQYF
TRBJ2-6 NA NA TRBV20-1 TGCAGTGCTAGAGATAGGAGCTCTGGGGCCAACGTCCTGACTTTC CSARDRSSGANVLTF
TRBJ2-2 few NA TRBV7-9 TGTGCCAGCAGCTTAGACGGACGGTCGAACACCGGGGAGCTGTTTTTT CASSLDGRSNTGELFF
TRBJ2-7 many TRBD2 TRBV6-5 TGTGCCAGCAGGATTGGCGGGGGTGGGGAGCAGTACTTC CASRIGGGGEQYF
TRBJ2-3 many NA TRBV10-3 TGTGCCATCAGTGAGGTGACTTACACAGATACGCAGTATTTT CAISEVTYTDTQYF
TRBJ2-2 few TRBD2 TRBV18 TGTGCCAGCTCACCACCGGGTAGCGGGAGAGACACCGGGGAGCTGTTTTTT CASSPPGSGRDTGELFF
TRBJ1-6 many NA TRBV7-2 TGTGCCAGCAGCTCGGGTAATTCACCCCTCCACTTT CASSSGNSPLHF
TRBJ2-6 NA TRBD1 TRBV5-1 TGCGCCAGCAGCAGTACCGGGACAGCCTCTGGGGCCAACGTCCTGACTTTC CASSSTGTASGANVLTF
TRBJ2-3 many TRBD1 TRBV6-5 TGTGCCAGCAGTTACCCAAACCGGGACAGGGGACGGGATACGCAGTATTTT CASSYPNRDRGRDTQYF
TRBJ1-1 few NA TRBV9 TGTGCCAGCAGCGTAGGGCCACTGAACACTGAAGCTTTCTTT CASSVGPLNTEAFF
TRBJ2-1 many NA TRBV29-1 TGCAGCGTTGGGGGGCTAACGGATGAGCAGTTCTTC CSVGGLTDEQFF
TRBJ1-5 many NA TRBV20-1 TGCAGTGCTAGTTTTGCGGGGGCGAGTCGTCAGCCCCAGCATTTT CSASFAGASRQPQHF
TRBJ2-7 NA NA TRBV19 TGTGCCAGTAGTCGATCCGGGACACAAACCTACGAGCAGTACTTC CASSRSGTQTYEQYF
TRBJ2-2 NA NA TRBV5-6 TGTGCCAGCAGCTTGGAAGGGGGTTTCGGGGAGCTGTTTTTT CASSLEGGFGELFF
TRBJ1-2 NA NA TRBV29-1 TGCAGCGTTGGTTTGGCAGGACCCGGCTATGGCTACACCTTC CSVGLAGPGYGYTF
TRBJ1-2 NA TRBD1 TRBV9 TGTGCCAGCAGCGTAGTAGGATCTCCCGGACAGGGAGGAAATGGCTACACCTTC CASSVVGSPGQGGNGYTF
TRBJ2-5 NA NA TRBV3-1 TGTGCCAGCAGTGGCGGGGCACGCCGAGAAGAGACCCAGTACTTC CASSGGARREETQYF
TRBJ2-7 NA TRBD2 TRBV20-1 TGCAGTGCTAGAGAGGCGAGATTGGCGGGAGTCGAGCAGTACTTC CSAREARLAGVEQYF
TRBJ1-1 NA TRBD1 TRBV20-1 TGCAGTGCTAGAGATCGGGACAGGGGTACTTCGAGCACTGAAGCTTTCTTT CSARDRDRGTSSTEAFF
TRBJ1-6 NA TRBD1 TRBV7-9 TGTGCCAGCAGCCTCCAAGGGACAGGGGATTCACCCCTCCACTTT CASSLQGTGDSPLHF
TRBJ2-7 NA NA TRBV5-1 TGCGCCAGCAGCTTGGCGTTAGGCCAATACGAGCAGTACTTC CASSLALGQYEQYF
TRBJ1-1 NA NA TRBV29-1 TGCAGCGTTGAAAATGTTGTTCGGGGCTACACTGAAGCTTTCTTT CSVENVVRGYTEAFF
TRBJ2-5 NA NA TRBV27 TGTGCCAGCAGTCCAGTCTCTCGGGGTGAGACCCAGTACTTC CASSPVSRGETQYF
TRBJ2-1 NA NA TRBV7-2 TGTGCCAGCAGTCGGGACGGAATTTACAATGAGCAGTTCTTC CASSRDGIYNEQFF
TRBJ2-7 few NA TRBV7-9 TGTGCCAGCAGCTCGGCCGCCTACGAGCAGTACTTC CASSSAAYEQYF
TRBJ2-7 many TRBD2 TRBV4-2 TGTGCCAGCAGCCACGTCGGGACTAGCGGTAGCTCCTACGAGCAGTACTTC CASSHVGTSGSSYEQYF
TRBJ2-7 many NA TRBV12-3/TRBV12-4 TGTGCCAGCAGTTCCTCAGCGGACCCTATTTACGAGCAGTACTTC CASSSSADPIYEQYF
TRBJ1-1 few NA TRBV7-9 TGTGCCAGCAGCGCGGCGGACAGACAGAACACTGAAGCTTTCTTT CASSAADRQNTEAFF
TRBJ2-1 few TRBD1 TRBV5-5 TGTGCCAGCAAGGGGACAGGGGCACACAATGAGCAGTTCTTC CASKGTGAHNEQFF
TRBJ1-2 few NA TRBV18 TGTGCCAGCTCACCACCCTCTCAGGGCAGTAGTGGCTACACCTTC CASSPPSQGSSGYTF
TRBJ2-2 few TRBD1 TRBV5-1 TGCGCCAGCAGCTTGCGTTCGGGACAGGGGAACACCGGGGAGCTGTTTTTT CASSLRSGQGNTGELFF
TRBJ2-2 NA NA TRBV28 TGTGCCAGCAGTACTCCGACTAGGGAGCTGTTTTTT CASSTPTRELFF
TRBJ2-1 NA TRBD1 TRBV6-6 TGTGCCAGCAGATTCGGACAGGCAAATGAGCAGTTCTTC CASRFGQANEQFF
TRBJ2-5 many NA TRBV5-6 TGTGCCAGCAGCTTGGGCCCGGCAATACAAGAGACCCAGTACTTC CASSLGPAIQETQYF
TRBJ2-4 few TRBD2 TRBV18 TGTGCCAGCTCACCAAGGCCTAGCGGGGAAAACATTCAGTACTTC CASSPRPSGENIQYF
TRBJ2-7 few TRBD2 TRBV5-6 TGTGCCAGCAGCTTGCTAGCGGGAGATCACTACGAGCAGTACTTC CASSLLAGDHYEQYF
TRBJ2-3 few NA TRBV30 TGTGCCTGGAGTGGCCTCCAGGGGGGCACGCAGTATTTT CAWSGLQGGTQYF
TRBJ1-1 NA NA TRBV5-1 TGCGCCAGCGGCTTCGGATTCTCCCTGAACACTGAAGCTTTCTTT CASGFGFSLNTEAFF
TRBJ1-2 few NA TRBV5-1 TGCGCCAGCAGCTTGAAAGGGCGCTTTTATGGCTACACCTTC CASSLKGRFYGYTF
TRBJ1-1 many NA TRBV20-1 TGCAGTGCTAATGTGGGGCCGAGGGTGAGATTGAACACTGAAGCTTTCTTT CSANVGPRVRLNTEAFF